These 32 T cell receptor beta chains were sequenced from one sample in a study of blood T cell repertoires in COVID-19. Only in-frame clones appear in the TCRdb table, and some are missing; sequencing was by immunoSEQ multiplex PCR. The repertoire holds around 70,000 clones, with over 85% as singletons. The sequencing input was peripheral blood. The origin of the receptors is a human donor in a cohort sampled during active COVID-19.

This clone was seen a single time. The rearrangement links TRBV5-6 to TRBJ2-5, with TRBD2 identical over 7 bases. Germline CDR1 and CDR2: SGHDT and YYEEEE. V was clipped by 2 bases and J by 5 bases; unmatched bases: 9. The CDR3 is 15 residues long. CDR3 loop: CASSLSGEGLETQYF. The DNA of the CDR3 is TGTGCCAGCAGCTTATCTGGGGAGGGGTTGGAGACCCAGTACTTC.

The chain combines TRBV29-1 with TRBJ1-5, with D tentatively TRBD1 (6 bases). V gave up 1 base and J gave up 0 bases, with 10 bases separating them. The CDR3 is 15 amino acids. Germline values: CDR1 SQVTM, CDR2 ANQGSEA. The CDR3 is CSVEVAGDSNQPQHF. CDR3 coding DNA: TGCAGCGTTGAAGTAGCAGGGGATAGCAATCAGCCCCAGCATTTT.

The rearrangement links TRBV5-8 to TRBJ1-2; D gene ambiguous. The germline V gene has CDR1 SGHTS and CDR2 YDEGEE. The CDR3 loop spans 13 amino acids. V dropped 0 bases and J dropped 3 bases, with 6 bases sitting between them. CDR3 loop: CASSLVADYGYTF. The CDR3 nucleotides read TGTGCCAGCAGCTTGGTTGCAGACTATGGCTACACCTTC.

This chain links TRBV19 with TRBJ1-4, with 9 bases lining up with TRBD1. Trimming cost V 5 bases and J 4 bases; bases outside gene matches: 8. CDR1 and CDR2 from the germline V gene are LNHDA and SQIVND (reference sequence). This CDR3 comprises 16 residues. The CDR3 region is CASSAITGGHNEKLFF. In DNA form, the CDR3 reads TGTGCCAGTAGTGCAATCACAGGGGGCCATAATGAAAAACTGTTTTTT.

This chain links TRBV15 with TRBJ2-1; maybe TRBD2 (6 bases). Deletions cut 0 bases from V and 4 bases from J, with 13 bases between. The CDR3 loop spans 16 amino acids. Looked up from germline, CDR1 is LNHNV and CDR2 is YYDKDF (reference sequence). CDR3: CATSREGPAGYNEQFF. In nucleotides, the CDR3 is TGTGCCACCAGCAGAGAAGGCCCTGCGGGGTACAATGAGCAGTTCTTC.

The V gene is TRBV19, the J gene TRBJ2-7, with D possibly TRBD1 on 6 matching bases. The CDR3 loop spans 16 amino acids. Germline-derived CDR1 and CDR2 are LNHDA and SQIVND (reference sequence). V dropped 5 bases and J dropped 2 bases, with 19 bases sitting between them. The CDR3 DNA is TGTGCCAGTAGTCCCTTTTACCGGGACATAACCTACGAGCAGTACTTC. This gives the protein CASSPFYRDITYEQYF.

This rearrangement joins TRBV7-8 to TRBJ1-2, with 9 bases that match TRBD1. After removal of 2 bases from V and 8 bases from J, the junction contained 6 bases not matched to a gene. This CDR3 spans 14 amino acids. Germline V lookup: CDR1 SGHVS, CDR2 FQNEAQ. The CDR3 region is CASSLLQGAMGYTF. For the CDR3, the DNA is TGTGCCAGCAGCTTATTACAGGGGGCGATGGGCTACACCTTC.

The chain links TRBV7-2 to TRBJ1-5, with 8 bases aligning to TRBD1. After removal of 5 bases from V and 5 bases from J, the junction contained 8 bases not matched to a gene. Per the germline V gene, CDR1 is SGHTA and CDR2 is FQGNSA. This CDR3 comprises 15 residues. The CDR3 reads CASSRRTGSHQPQHF. The DNA of the CDR3 is TGTGCCAGCAGCCGCCGGACAGGGAGTCATCAGCCCCAGCATTTT. Full variable domain (rest looked up from reference TRBV7-2 and TRBJ1-5): GAGVSQSPSNKVTEKGKDVELRCDPISGHTALYWYRQSLGQGLEFLIYFQGNSAPDKSGLPSDRFSAERTGGSVSTLTIQRTQQEDSAVYLCASSRRTGSHQPQHFGDGTRLSIL.

V usage is TRBV4-1 and J usage is TRBJ2-5, with 12 bases aligning to TRBD2. CDR1 MGHRA and CDR2 YSYEKL come from the germline V gene. This CDR3 spans 16 amino acids. V was pared by 4 bases and J by 5 bases, with 8 bases of the junction left unmatched. The CDR3 nucleotides are TGCGCCAGCAGCCGCACCCTAGCGGGAGGGTCGGAGACCCAGTACTTC. Translated, it gives CASSRTLAGGSETQYF.

The CDR3 DNA sequence: TGTGCCAGAAGCTTGGAGCCCAACAGGGGGTCCAAAAACATTCAGTACTTC. This codes for CARSLEPNRGSKNIQYF. This rearrangement joins TRBV5-3 to TRBJ2-4; 8 bases are shared with TRBD1. TRBV5-3 is an open reading frame, and its role is uncertain. The CDR3 contains 17 residues. Losses at the gene ends were 0 bases for V and 2 bases for J; bases not matched to a gene: 7.

This chain joins TRBV7-6 and TRBJ2-5; 10 bases are a match to TRBD2. V gave up 5 bases and J gave up 5 bases; unmatched junction bases: 8. Germline lookup yields CDR1 SGHVS and CDR2 FNYEAQ. The CDR3 consists of 15 residues. CDR3 protein: CASSPRTSGGETQYF. The CDR3 DNA is TGTGCCAGCAGCCCGAGGACTAGCGGAGGGGAGACCCAGTACTTC.

The chain combines TRBV3-1 (or the pseudogene TRBV3-2) with TRBJ2-1; perhaps TRBD2 as D (5 bases). The CDR3 covers 15 residues. Germline V lookup: CDR1 LGHDT, CDR2 YNNKEL (reference sequence). V was pared by 0 bases and J by 2 bases, with 8 bases between. The CDR3 loop is CASSQETIAYNEQFF. DNA for the CDR3: TGTGCCAGCAGCCAAGAGACTATAGCCTACAATGAGCAGTTCTTC.

The genes are TRBV19 and TRBJ1-4; D is perhaps TRBD1 (5 bases). CDR1 is LNHDA, CDR2 SQIVND, per germline (reference sequence). V lost 1 base and J lost 8, with 8 bases in between. This CDR3 has 13 residues. This CDR3 reads CASSIAGREKLFF. The DNA of the CDR3 is TGTGCCAGTAGTATAGCAGGGCGAGAAAAACTGTTTTTT.

CDR3 DNA: TGTGCCAGCAGCTTGGTCTTCGACAGGGGGCACGGGGAGCTGTTTTTT. It specifies CASSLVFDRGHGELFF. The chain has TRBV5-8 and TRBJ2-2; TRBD1 agrees at 10 bases. V trimming: 0 bases; J trimming: 7 bases; junction bases outside the gene matches: 6. In germline, CDR1 is SGHTS, CDR2 YDEGEE. The CDR3 is made up of 16 amino acids.

The rearrangement joins TRBV6-6 to TRBJ2-7; no reliable D call. Germline V CDR1 and CDR2: MNHNY, SVGAGI (reference sequence). The CDR3 consists of 13 residues. Trimming left V 2 bases short and J 4 bases short, with 9 bases between. In DNA form, the CDR3 reads TGTGCCAGCAGTTACCATGACTTGTACGAGCAGTACTTC. Encoded protein: CASSYHDLYEQYF.

V and J are TRBV27 and TRBJ2-2, with 11 bases fitting TRBD1. From germline, CDR1 is MNHEY and CDR2 SMNVEV (reference sequence). The CDR3 has 15 amino acids. V dropped 5 bases and J dropped 6; count of bases not matched to a gene: 5. In DNA form, the CDR3 reads TGTGCCAGCAGTGCTCCGGGACAGGGGGCCGGGGAGCTGTTTTTT. Protein sequence: CASSAPGQGAGELFF.

The V gene is TRBV25-1, the J gene TRBJ1-4; 7 nucleotides agree with TRBD1. CDR1 is MGHDK and CDR2 is SYGVNS in the germline V gene. V was pared by 1 base and J by 7 bases, with 6 bases of the junction left unmatched. The CDR3 has 15 amino acids. CDR3 amino acids: CASSEFVGTAEKLFF. CDR3 in DNA: TGTGCCAGCAGTGAATTCGTTGGGACAGCTGAAAAACTGTTTTTT. Drawing the rest from reference TRBV25-1 and TRBJ1-4, the complete variable domain is EADIYQTPRYLVIGTGKKITLECSQTMGHDKMYWYQQDPGMELHLIHYSYGVNSTEKGDLSSESTVSRIRTEHFPLTLESARPSHTSQYLCASSEFVGTAEKLFFGSGTQLSVL.

DNA for the CDR3: TGTGCCAGCAGCTTACCCACAGGGGCCTCCTCCTACGAGCAGTACTTC. Protein: CASSLPTGASSYEQYF. V is TRBV11-2 and J is TRBJ2-7; 7 nucleotides align to TRBD1. The CDR3 runs 16 residues. The germline CDR1 and CDR2 sequences are SGHAT and FQNNGV. The ends lost 2 bases at V and 0 bases at J; junction bases unmatched: 7.

The chain has TRBV5-1 and TRBJ2-3, with 10 bases that match TRBD1. This CDR3 comprises 16 residues. Germline V gene lookup returns CDR1 SGHRS and CDR2 YFSETQ. Germline trimming cut 2 bases from V and 0 bases from J; bases unmatched to any gene: 3. The chain's CDR3 is CASSFRQGASTDTQYF. In DNA, the CDR3 is TGCGCCAGCAGCTTCCGACAGGGGGCGAGCACAGATACGCAGTATTTT.

The V gene is TRBV13, the J gene TRBJ1-4; 8 nucleotides agree with TRBD1. CDR1 is PRHDT and CDR2 is FYEKMQ in the germline V gene (reference sequence). With 2 bases clipped from V and 5 bases from J, the junction kept 1 base outside the gene matches. The CDR3 runs to 14 residues. The CDR3 coding sequence is TGTGCCAGCAGCTTAAGGACAGGGAATGAAAAACTGTTTTTT. This translates into CASSLRTGNEKLFF.

The chain carries TRBV11-3 and TRBJ2-6, with 11 bases lining up with TRBD2. With 5 bases clipped from V and 4 bases from J, the junction kept 7 bases outside the gene matches. The CDR3 length is 17 residues. Germline-derived CDR1 and CDR2 are SGHNT and YENEEA. CDR3 sequence (DNA): TGTGCCAGCAGCCCGCTAGCGGGAGGTCCAGGGGCCAACGTCCTGACTTTC. This gives the protein CASSPLAGGPGANVLTF.

This clone has a single count. The rearrangement joins TRBV11-2 to TRBJ2-3, with D unclear. The germline V and J ends were trimmed by 5 bases and 2 bases, with 17 bases remaining between them. The CDR3 runs to 16 residues. Looked up from germline, CDR1 is SGHAT and CDR2 is FQNNGV. This CDR3 reads CASSPQVLTVTDTQYF. The CDR3 bases are TGTGCCAGCAGCCCCCAAGTTCTCACAGTCACAGATACGCAGTATTTT.

This clone occurred once. CDR3: CSVLARRSSYEQYF. The CDR3 nucleotides read TGCAGCGTGCTAGCGCGTAGGAGCTCCTACGAGCAGTACTTC. This chain joins TRBV29-1 and TRBJ2-7, with a tentative D call TRBD2 (6 bases). In germline, CDR1 is SQVTM, CDR2 ANQGSEA. Trimming pared 6 bases from V and 0 bases from J, leaving 15 bases between. The CDR3 sequence is 14 residues long.

CDR3 nucleotide sequence: TGTGCCAGCAGCTCGGAGCGGGGCACAGATACGCAGTATTTT. Protein product: CASSSERGTDTQYF. The chain couples TRBV11-2 to TRBJ2-3, with D maybe TRBD2 (6 bases). This CDR3 comprises 14 residues. Germline V gene sequence: CDR1 SGHAT, CDR2 FQNNGV. Trimming took 4 bases from V and 1 from J, leaving 9 bases between them.

The V and J genes are TRBV19 and TRBJ2-3, with D possibly being TRBD1 (6 bases). The V and J ends lost 10 bases and 6 bases respectively, with 23 bases between them. The CDR3 is made up of 15 amino acids. The germline V gene encodes CDR1 LNHDA and CDR2 SQIVND (reference sequence). The CDR3 DNA reads as TGTGCCACTCGGTTTACCGGGACACCAGGGGATACGCAGTATTTT. This translates into CATRFTGTPGDTQYF.

The rearrangement uses TRBV30 and TRBJ2-5; the match to TRBD1 covers 7 bases. The CDR3 has 13 amino acids. Germline V gives CDR1 GTSNPN, CDR2 SVGIG (reference sequence). Trimming removed 2 bases from V and 5 bases from J; junction bases left unmatched: 5. In nucleotides, the CDR3 is TGTGCCTGGAGTATCGGGACAGTTGAGACCCAGTACTTC. Its protein product is CAWSIGTVETQYF.

The V and J genes are TRBV4-2 and TRBJ2-3; TRBD1 agrees at 7 bases. The CDR3 runs to 19 residues. Germline V gene lookup returns CDR1 LGHNA and CDR2 YNFKEQ. Trimming removed 2 bases from V and 2 bases from J; junction bases left unmatched: 16. CDR3 in amino acids: CASSQFFRDRDPYTDTQYF. The CDR3 DNA is TGTGCCAGCAGCCAATTCTTCCGGGACAGAGACCCATACACAGATACGCAGTATTTT.

The DNA of the CDR3 is TGTGCCAGCAGTTCCCCGACAGGGGGATCCTACGAGCAGTACTTC. Protein sequence: CASSSPTGGSYEQYF. The V gene is TRBV27, the J gene TRBJ2-7; 9 bases map to TRBD1. This CDR3 contains 15 residues. The ends lost 4 bases at V and 1 base at J; junction bases unmatched: 5. Germline loops: CDR1 MNHEY, CDR2 SMNVEV (reference sequence).

This chain uses TRBV29-1 with TRBJ2-3; 7 bases fit TRBD2. Per germline, CDR1 SQVTM and CDR2 ANQGSEA. V was pared by 4 bases and J by 6 bases, with 22 bases of the junction left unmatched. The CDR3 contains 18 residues. CDR3 protein: CSVVSPWGRAGMGDTQYF. CDR3 bases: TGCAGCGTTGTGTCCCCATGGGGTCGAGCGGGAATGGGTGATACGCAGTATTTT.

This clone is judged medium-sized (0.01 to 0.1%). The J gene is TRBJ2-7, the V gene TRBV2, with D tentatively TRBD2 (6 bases). Germline assignment: CDR1 SNHLY and CDR2 FYNNEI. The CDR3 is made up of 14 amino acids. V was shortened by 6 bases and J by 4 bases, with 16 bases between the two germline ends. The CDR3 sequence: CASRDPGLMYEQYF. CDR3 in DNA: TGTGCCAGCAGGGACCCGGGACTTATGTACGAGCAGTACTTC.

This clone was counted once. CDR3 protein: CASSLSRVYEQYF. DNA of the CDR3: TGTGCCAGCAGTTTATCCCGGGTCTACGAGCAGTACTTC. This chain uses TRBV27 with TRBJ2-7, with no clear D. Germline CDR1 is MNHEY and CDR2 is SMNVEV (reference sequence). The V end was cut by 0 bases, the J end by 3 bases, with 6 bases between. This CDR3 has 13 amino acids.

V is TRBV19 and J is TRBJ2-5, with D possibly TRBD1 on 5 matching bases. V shed 0 bases and J shed 4 bases, with 15 bases lying between them. Germline V lookup: CDR1 LNHDA, CDR2 SQIVND (reference sequence). This CDR3 region has 16 residues. In DNA form, the CDR3 reads TGTGCCAGTAGTATAGATCCAGGCAGGGTAGGAGAGACCCAGTACTTC. This gives the protein CASSIDPGRVGETQYF.